The rows below give T cell receptor beta chains drawn from one sample of a study of CD8 T cells in ankylosing spondylitis. MiXCR, applied by TCRdb to the 5' RACE reads, yields one record per CDR3 protein. The sample has about 150,000 distinct CDR3 sequences; 44% are singletons. Sequenced: synovial fluid, either unsorted or a sorted T cell fraction (not recorded which). Every receptor here comes from a male donor with ankylosing spondylitis. Each CDR3 is given with its conserved first and last residue. A D gene is named only where the DNA matches it firmly. The size entry is marked missing in some rows and otherwise reads once, few, many or a size class.

>.|TRBV11-2|TRBJ2-7|few
TGTGCCAGCAGCCAGGTGGGGTGGACCTCCTACGAGCAGTACTTC
CASSQVGWTSYEQYF
>.|TRBV4-2|TRBJ2-4|few
TGTGCCAGCAGCCTCACCCATGATCGAACAGCCAAAAACATTCAGTACTTC
CASSLTHDRTAKNIQYF
>.|TRBV12-3/TRBV12-4|TRBJ1-1|few
TGTGCCAGCAGCAGGGGTACAGAGGACTACACTGAAGCTTTCTTT
CASSRGTEDYTEAFF
>.|TRBV12-3/TRBV12-4|TRBJ2-3|few
TGTGCCAGCAGCCCGAGTTTGGGTACGCAGTATTTT
CASSPSLGTQYF
>.|TRBV5-5|TRBJ1-4|.
TGTGCCAGCAGCTTCGGAGCGCTTAATGAAAAACTGTTTTTT
CASSFGALNEKLFF
>.|TRBV2|TRBJ2-7|few
TGTGCCAGCAGTGTATGGGACACCAGCTCCTACGAGCAGTACTTC
CASSVWDTSSYEQYF
>TRBD2|TRBV20-1|TRBJ2-3|few
TGCAGTGACGATGCCGGGACTAGCGGGATACGTACGCAGTATTTT
CSDDAGTSGIRTQYF
>TRBD1|TRBV11-2|TRBJ1-6|.
TGTGCCAGCAGCTACAAAACAGGGGTCTCACCCCTCCACTTT
CASSYKTGVSPLHF
>.|TRBV20-1|TRBJ1-1|many
TGCAGTGCTAGACAGGGAGTGACTGAAGCTTTCTTT
CSARQGVTEAFF
>TRBD2|TRBV7-9|TRBJ2-1|many
TGTGCCAGCAGCTTAGCGGCGGGGGAGGAATACAATGAGCAGTTCTTC
CASSLAAGEEYNEQFF
>TRBD1|TRBV12-3/TRBV12-4|TRBJ1-1|.
TGTGCCAGCAGCCCCCCGGGACAGCCCGTAAACACTGAAGCTTTCTTT
CASSPPGQPVNTEAFF
>.|TRBV9|TRBJ2-7|.
TGTGCCAGCAGCGTAGATCCGGGGACCTACGAGCAGTACTTC
CASSVDPGTYEQYF
>TRBD2|TRBV27|TRBJ2-7|few
TGTGCCAGCAGTCTCGGGACTAGCGGGTTCAGCTACGAGCAGTACTTC
CASSLGTSGFSYEQYF
>.|TRBV5-5|TRBJ2-1|few
TGTGCCAGCAGCCCTGAGGAGGGGGGGTTAAATGAGCAGTTCTTC
CASSPEEGGLNEQFF
>TRBD2|TRBV4-1|TRBJ2-5|.
TGCGCCAGCAGCCAAGATCTAGCGGGGGCCCAAGAGACCCAGTACTTC
CASSQDLAGAQETQYF
>TRBD2|TRBV7-3|TRBJ2-3|.
TGTGCCAGCAGCTTATTAATTTGGCGGGAGGTCTCAGATACGCAGTATTTT
CASSLLIWREVSDTQYF
>.|TRBV20-1|TRBJ2-1|few
TGCAGTGCTAGAGCTTGGGGGGCGGTGTTCTACAATGAGCAGTTCTTC
CSARAWGAVFYNEQFF
>.|TRBV28|TRBJ2-1|few
TGTGCCAGCAGTTTAAGGGCCTACAATGAGCAGTTCTTC
CASSLRAYNEQFF
>.|TRBV20-1|TRBJ1-3|.
TGCAGTGCTATCGGGGGCACTGGAAACACCATATATTTT
CSAIGGTGNTIYF
>TRBD2|TRBV29-1|TRBJ2-3|many
TGCAGCGGGGCCGGGGGGAGTGGAGATACGCAGTATTTT
CSGAGGSGDTQYF
>TRBD2|TRBV6-4|TRBJ2-3|many
TGTGCCAGCAGTCCCTCGCCGATCCTAGCGGGAGGGGGAGATACGCAGTATTTT
CASSPSPILAGGGDTQYF
>TRBD2|TRBV27|TRBJ2-5|.
TGTGCCAGCAGTGCCTATCTAGCGGGAGTTGGAGAGACCCAGTACTTC
CASSAYLAGVGETQYF
>.|TRBV12-3/TRBV12-4|TRBJ2-7|.
TGTGCCAGCAGTTCACAACCACTTGGGGAGCAGTACTTC
CASSSQPLGEQYF
>.|TRBV7-3|TRBJ2-6|.
TGTGCCAGCAGCTTAATTGGGGGGCCGGGAATCTCTGGGGCCAACGTCCTGACTTTC
CASSLIGGPGISGANVLTF
>.|TRBV27|TRBJ2-2|.
TGTGCCAGCAGTTTATTTGGCCCAAACACCGGGGAGCTGTTTTTT
CASSLFGPNTGELFF
>.|TRBV29-1|TRBJ1-1|.
TGCAGCGTTGAAGCTGGGCGGGTCCCGTGGGCTGAAGCTTTCTTT
CSVEAGRVPWAEAFF
>.|TRBV27|TRBJ2-1|.
TGTGCCAGCAGTCCCTTCGACGGCAGCTCCTACAATGAGCAGTTCTTC
CASSPFDGSSYNEQFF
>.|TRBV25-1|TRBJ1-5|many
TGTGCCAGCAGTGATTCGGGGTTCGGCCAGCCCCAGCATTTT
CASSDSGFGQPQHF
>TRBD1|TRBV28|TRBJ2-2|.
TGTGCCAGCAGTTTACGCAGGGGGCAGGTTCGAACCGGGGAGCTGTTTTTT
CASSLRRGQVRTGELFF
>.|TRBV29-1|TRBJ1-1|.
TGCAGCGTTGGGGGCGCAGGGCGTGAAGCTTTCTTT
CSVGGAGREAFF
>.|TRBV15|TRBJ2-1|few
TGTGCCACCAGCAGAGGGGTTCGCAGGGGACACAATGAGCAGTTCTTC
CATSRGVRRGHNEQFF
>.|TRBV6-1|TRBJ2-1|.
TGTGCCAGCAGTGATACTGGACCGATTCCAAATGAGCAGTTCTTC
CASSDTGPIPNEQFF
>TRBD1|TRBV5-1|TRBJ1-2|.
TGCGCCAGCAGCTTTCTTCTAGGGGGCCCTTTTGGCTACACCTTC
CASSFLLGGPFGYTF
>.|TRBV20-1|TRBJ2-1|many
TGCAGTGCTTCGGGGGGCAGGGACTACAATGAGCAGTTCTTC
CSASGGRDYNEQFF
>TRBD2|TRBV29-1|TRBJ2-2|few
TGCAGCGTTGTGGGCGTGACTAGCGGGATAGAGGGGGAGCTGTTTTTT
CSVVGVTSGIEGELFF
>TRBD1|TRBV12-3/TRBV12-4|TRBJ1-1|few
TGTGCCAGCAGCATAACAGGGGGCACTGAAGCTTTCTTT
CASSITGGTEAFF
>.|TRBV6-1|TRBJ2-1|few
TGTGCCAGCAGTGGGGAGTACCACAATGAGCAGTTCTTC
CASSGEYHNEQFF
>TRBD2|TRBV5-1|TRBJ2-7|.
TGCGCCAGCAGCTTAACGGGACTAGCGGGAGCTTACGAGCAGTACTTC
CASSLTGLAGAYEQYF
>.|TRBV3-1|TRBJ2-2|.
TGTGCCAGCAGCCAAGACCCCCAATCAACGAACACCGGGGAGCTGTTTTTT
CASSQDPQSTNTGELFF
>TRBD2|TRBV28|TRBJ2-1|few
TGTGCCAGCAGGTCTATACTAGCGTGGGATGAGCAGTTCTTC
CASRSILAWDEQFF
>.|TRBV2|TRBJ1-1|.
TGTGCCAGCAGTGACGGAGGGGGAAGATGGGGAGCTTTCTTT
CASSDGGGRWGAFF
>TRBD2|TRBV13|TRBJ2-3|many
TGTGCCAGCTCTCGAAGGGAGGGCGAGAGGGGTAATACGCAGTATTTT
CASSRREGERGNTQYF
>.|TRBV5-6|TRBJ2-3|.
TGTGCCAGCAGCTTGGCCGGAGTAAATACGCAGTATTTT
CASSLAGVNTQYF
>TRBD2|TRBV4-1|TRBJ2-1|few
TGCGCCAGCAGTGAGATAGCGGGGCACAATGAGCAGTTCTTC
CASSEIAGHNEQFF
>TRBD2|TRBV3-1|TRBJ2-3|medium-sized
TGTGCCAGCAGCCAAGATGTAGCGGGGGTTTACACAGATACGCAGTATTTT
CASSQDVAGVYTDTQYF
>.|TRBV29-1|TRBJ1-2|.
TGCAGCGTTGCGCCTAGGAGTGGCTACACCTTC
CSVAPRSGYTF
>.|TRBV30|TRBJ1-1|many
TGTGCCTGGGAGGGACTCTCCACTGAAGCTTTCTTT
CAWEGLSTEAFF
>.|TRBV7-3|TRBJ2-7|.
TGTGCCAGCAGCTTAAGTCCTCTTCCACCCGTACTAGCTGTCTCCTACGAGCAGTACTTC
CASSLSPLPPVLAVSYEQYF
>TRBD2|TRBV12-3/TRBV12-4|TRBJ2-5|few
TGTGCCAGCAGTTTATTCGGGGGGGAGATTGAGACCCAGTACTTC
CASSLFGGEIETQYF
>TRBD2|TRBV5-1|TRBJ2-7|.
TGCGCCAGCAGCTTGGATAGGACTCCAGCGGGGGAGCAGTACTTC
CASSLDRTPAGEQYF
>.|TRBV19|TRBJ1-1|.
TGTGCCAGTAGTATCGATGGGGGTTTGGGCACTGAAGCTTTCTTT
CASSIDGGLGTEAFF
>TRBD1|TRBV2|TRBJ2-7|few
TGTGCCAGCAGTGAAATCAGGGGGCCCCACGAGCAGTACTTC
CASSEIRGPHEQYF
>TRBD2|TRBV9|TRBJ2-3|.
TGTGCCAGCAGCGTAGGAACTAGCGGTAGCACAGATACGCAGTATTTT
CASSVGTSGSTDTQYF
>.|TRBV4-2|TRBJ2-5|.
TGTGCCAGCAGCCAAGATGGACCCAGGGTTAACCAAGAGACCCAGTACTTC
CASSQDGPRVNQETQYF
>TRBD2|TRBV5-6|TRBJ2-1|.
TGTGCCAGCAGCTTGGCACGGGACTACGACAATGAGCAGTTCTTC
CASSLARDYDNEQFF